These T cell receptor beta chains were read from a single sample in a study of PD-1 blockade in classical Hodgkin lymphoma. The protocol was immunoSEQ multiplex PCR, while the TCRdb copy is restricted to in-frame clones and leaves out a portion. This sample yields some 25,000 clones, of which over 70% are seen a single time; around 6.5% belongs to the top ten. The sample was peripheral blood mononuclear cells (PBMCs), taken at baseline. The receptors were sampled from a human donor with classical Hodgkin lymphoma. Both conserved end residues are part of each CDR3. D genes are given only for firm matches.

J	V	D	CDR3
TRBJ2-3	TRBV19	.	CASSPSGLSTDTQYF
TRBJ1-2	TRBV13	.	CASSLGPLVKDYGYTF
TRBJ2-1	TRBV4-1	.	CASSQGLLGNEQFF
TRBJ1-1	TRBV5-6	.	CASSLAGGSGENTEAFF
TRBJ1-5	TRBV15	.	CATSTLVRQPQHF
TRBJ2-3	TRBV7-3	TRBD2	CASSFGLVTDTQYF
TRBJ1-1	TRBV16	TRBD1	CASSQYRFTGGRGTEAFF
TRBJ1-2	TRBV28	.	CASSLGRDYGYTF
TRBJ2-7	TRBV6-5	TRBD1	CASTPTGVPYEQYF
TRBJ2-7	TRBV19	TRBD1	CASSILPGQGTPYEQYF
TRBJ2-5	TRBV18	.	CASSGEQETQYF
TRBJ1-1	TRBV6-1	.	CASSALTGPGEAFF
TRBJ2-7	TRBV7-2	.	CASSQPGYSYEQYF
TRBJ2-2	TRBV7-9	.	CASSLAQRYTGELFF
TRBJ1-1	TRBV18	TRBD1	CASSQQGGDTEAFF
TRBJ1-2	TRBV7-9	.	CASSFIEYGYTF
TRBJ2-2	TRBV2	TRBD1	CASTDRGNTGELFF
TRBJ2-7	TRBV7-8	.	CASSLRQQTYEQYF
TRBJ2-7	TRBV19	.	CASSNLLAGEQYF
TRBJ1-4	TRBV5-4	.	CASSLNGFNEKLFF